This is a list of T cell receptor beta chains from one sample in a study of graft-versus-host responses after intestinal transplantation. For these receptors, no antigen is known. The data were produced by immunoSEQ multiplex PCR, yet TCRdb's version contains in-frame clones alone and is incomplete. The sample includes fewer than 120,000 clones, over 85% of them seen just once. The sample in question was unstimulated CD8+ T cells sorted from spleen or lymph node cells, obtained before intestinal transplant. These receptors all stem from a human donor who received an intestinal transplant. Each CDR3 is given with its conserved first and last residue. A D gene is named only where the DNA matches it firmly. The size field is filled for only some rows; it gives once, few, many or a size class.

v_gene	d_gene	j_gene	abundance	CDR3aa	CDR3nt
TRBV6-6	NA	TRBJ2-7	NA	CASSYSASEQYF	TGTGCCAGCAGTTACTCGGCAAGCGAGCAGTACTTC
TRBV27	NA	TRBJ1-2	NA	CASSSQRVEYGYTF	TGTGCCAGCAGTTCCCAACGGGTAGAATATGGCTACACCTTC
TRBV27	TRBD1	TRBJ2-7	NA	CASSSGQVYEQYF	TGTGCCAGCAGTTCGGGACAGGTATACGAGCAGTACTTC
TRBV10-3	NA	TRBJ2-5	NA	CAISDLGAQETQYF	TGTGCCATCAGTGATCTGGGGGCCCAGGAGACCCAGTACTTC
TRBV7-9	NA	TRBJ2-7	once	CASSRDPAYEQYF	TGTGCCAGCAGCCGGGACCCCGCCTACGAGCAGTACTTC
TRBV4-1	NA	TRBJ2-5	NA	CASSQGPPTLGETQYF	TGCGCCAGCAGCCAAGGGCCTCCAACCTTGGGGGAGACCCAGTACTTC
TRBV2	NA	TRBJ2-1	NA	CASRPVDGDEQFF	TGTGCCAGCAGACCGGTTGACGGGGATGAGCAGTTCTTC
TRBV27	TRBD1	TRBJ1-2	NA	CASSFSGQGPSSYGYTF	TGTGCCAGCAGTTTCTCTGGACAGGGACCATCCAGCTATGGCTACACCTTC
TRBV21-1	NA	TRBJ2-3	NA	CASGTDTQYF	TGTGCCAGCGGCACAGATACGCAGTATTTT
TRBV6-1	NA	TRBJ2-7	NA	CASSVQGSYEQYF	TGTGCCAGCAGTGTCCAGGGTTCCTACGAGCAGTACTTC
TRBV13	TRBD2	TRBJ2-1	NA	CASSFGSGSRGEQFF	TGTGCCAGCAGCTTCGGTAGCGGGAGTAGGGGTGAGCAGTTCTTC
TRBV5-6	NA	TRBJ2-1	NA	CASSLTASSTEQFF	TGTGCCAGCAGCTTGACGGCCTCGAGCACTGAGCAGTTCTTC
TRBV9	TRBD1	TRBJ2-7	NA	CASSVGTGLYEQYF	TGTGCCAGCAGCGTCGGGACAGGGCTCTACGAGCAGTACTTC
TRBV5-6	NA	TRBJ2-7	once	CASTDILGPYEQYF	TGTGCCAGCACCGACATTCTTGGGCCCTACGAGCAGTACTTC
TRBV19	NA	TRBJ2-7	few	CASSPGLTYEQYF	TGTGCCAGTAGTCCAGGACTTACTTACGAGCAGTACTTC
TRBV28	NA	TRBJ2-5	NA	CASSLWGVQETQYF	TGTGCCAGCAGTTTGTGGGGGGTCCAAGAGACCCAGTACTTC
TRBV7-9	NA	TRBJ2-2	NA	CASSLQGSNTGELFF	TGTGCCAGCAGCTTACAGGGGTCGAACACCGGGGAGCTGTTTTTT
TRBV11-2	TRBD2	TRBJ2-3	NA	CASSLVSSGGTDTQYF	TGTGCCAGCAGCTTAGTCTCTAGCGGTGGCACAGATACGCAGTATTTT
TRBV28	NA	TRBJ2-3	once	CASSFLLRGDTQYF	TGTGCCAGCAGTTTTCTACTCCGCGGGGATACGCAGTATTTT
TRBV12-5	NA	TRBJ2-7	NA	CASGPPTSAGEQYF	TGTGCTAGTGGTCCTCCGACCTCGGCGGGCGAGCAGTACTTC
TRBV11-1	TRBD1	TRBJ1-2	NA	CASSYTGQDYYGYTF	TGTGCCAGCAGCTACACTGGACAGGACTACTATGGCTACACCTTC
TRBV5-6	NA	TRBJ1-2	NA	CASSLGAYGYTF	TGTGCCAGCAGCTTGGGGGCCTATGGCTACACCTTC
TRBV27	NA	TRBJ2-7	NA	CASMEGYEQYF	TGTGCCAGCATGGAGGGCTACGAGCAGTACTTC
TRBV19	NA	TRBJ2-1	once	CASSIGQNNEQFF	TGTGCCAGTAGTATAGGACAGAACAATGAGCAGTTCTTC
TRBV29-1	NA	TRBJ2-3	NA	CSVVGLDRSQYF	TGCAGCGTTGTAGGGTTGGATCGTTCGCAGTATTTT
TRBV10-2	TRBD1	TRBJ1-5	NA	CASADRAGDQPQHF	TGCGCCAGCGCGGACAGGGCAGGCGATCAGCCCCAGCATTTT
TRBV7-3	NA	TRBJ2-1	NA	CASRSNRATYNEQFF	TGTGCCAGCAGGTCTAACAGGGCAACCTACAATGAGCAGTTCTTC
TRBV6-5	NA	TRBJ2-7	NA	CASSYSRTIKEQYF	TGTGCCAGCAGTTACTCTCGGACTATAAAAGAGCAGTACTTC
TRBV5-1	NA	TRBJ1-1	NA	CASSSPPGQPNTEAFF	TGCGCCAGCAGCTCCCCCCCGGGACAACCGAACACTGAAGCTTTCTTT
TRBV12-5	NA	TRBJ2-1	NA	CASGQGNNEQFF	TGTGCTAGTGGTCAGGGGAACAATGAGCAGTTCTTC
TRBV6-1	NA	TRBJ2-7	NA	CASSEVRGPYEQYF	TGTGCCAGCAGTGAAGTCAGGGGTCCCTACGAGCAGTACTTC
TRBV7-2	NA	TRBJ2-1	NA	CASRPAGGAYNEQFF	TGTGCCAGCAGACCAGCCGGTGGGGCCTACAATGAGCAGTTCTTC
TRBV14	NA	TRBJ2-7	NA	CASKVWEQYF	TGTGCCAGCAAGGTTTGGGAGCAGTACTTC
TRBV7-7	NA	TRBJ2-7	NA	CASSLAAGSSYEQYF	TGTGCTAGCAGCTTAGCGGCAGGTAGCTCCTACGAGCAGTACTTC
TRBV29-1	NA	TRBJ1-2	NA	CSAHTQDPSYGYTF	TGCAGCGCCCATACCCAGGATCCCAGCTATGGCTACACCTTC
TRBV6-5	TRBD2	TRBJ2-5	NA	CASSYSAGGETQYF	TGTGCCAGCAGTTACTCTGCGGGGGGAGAGACCCAGTACTTC
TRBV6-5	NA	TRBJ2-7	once	CASSPGTYEQYF	TGTGCCAGCAGCCCCGGGACCTACGAGCAGTACTTC
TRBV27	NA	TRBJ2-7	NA	CASSPLGRALEQYF	TGTGCCAGCAGTCCCCTAGGTAGGGCCCTCGAGCAGTACTTC
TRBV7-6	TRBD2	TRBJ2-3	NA	CASSLRAGGPRTDTQYF	TGTGCCAGCAGCTTACGAGCGGGAGGGCCGAGGACAGATACGCAGTATTTT
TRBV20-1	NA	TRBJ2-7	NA	CSARDPVEQYF	TGCAGTGCTAGAGATCCTGTCGAGCAGTACTTC
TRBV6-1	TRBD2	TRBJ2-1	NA	CASSEVHGTTYNEQFF	TGTGCCAGCAGTGAAGTTCACGGGACTACGTACAATGAGCAGTTCTTC
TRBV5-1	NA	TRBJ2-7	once	CASSLEIGSYEQYF	TGCGCCAGCAGCTTGGAAATTGGCTCCTACGAGCAGTACTTC
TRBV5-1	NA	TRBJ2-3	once	CASSDGFTDTQYF	TGCGCCAGCAGCGACGGATTCACAGATACGCAGTATTTT
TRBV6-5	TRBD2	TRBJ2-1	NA	CASKGLADYNEQFF	TGTGCCAGCAAGGGACTAGCGGACTACAATGAGCAGTTCTTC
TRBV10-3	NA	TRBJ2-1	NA	CAISESSSPIGNEQFF	TGTGCCATCAGTGAATCGTCTAGCCCAATAGGAAATGAGCAGTTCTTC
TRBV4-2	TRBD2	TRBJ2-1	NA	CASSQEPRERLAGEDEQFF	TGTGCCAGCAGCCAAGAGCCCCGGGAACGACTAGCGGGAGAGGATGAGCAGTTCTTC
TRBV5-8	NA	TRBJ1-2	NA	CASSERGGNPNYGYTF	TGTGCCAGCAGCGAGAGGGGGGGCAATCCCAACTATGGCTACACCTTC